The clone carrying this TCR beta chain was counted many times. With 0 bases removed from V and 1 base from J, the gap between germline ends came to 3 bases. This CDR3 has 12 residues. CDR1 is SQVTM, CDR2 ANQGSEA, per germline. These data originate in a study of early T cells in non-severe SARS-CoV-2 infection. Overall study: The sequenced material was bulk RNA from unsorted whole blood, and its chains were unpaired.

Individual cDNA molecules received unique molecular identifiers. TCRdb itself ran the 5' RACE reads through MiXCR, one entry per CDR3 protein. The sample lists more than 65,000 distinct CDR3 sequences, roughly an eighth occurring once. Material: whole blood. The genes are TRBV29-1 and TRBJ1-1; no clear D gene. The TCR was taken from an adult who was a healthcare worker with PCR-confirmed SARS-CoV-2 infection or an uninfected control (not recorded which). Here the CDR3 DNA reads TGCAGCGTTGAAGACACGAACACTGAAGCTTTCTTT. This sequence encodes CSVEDTNTEAFF.